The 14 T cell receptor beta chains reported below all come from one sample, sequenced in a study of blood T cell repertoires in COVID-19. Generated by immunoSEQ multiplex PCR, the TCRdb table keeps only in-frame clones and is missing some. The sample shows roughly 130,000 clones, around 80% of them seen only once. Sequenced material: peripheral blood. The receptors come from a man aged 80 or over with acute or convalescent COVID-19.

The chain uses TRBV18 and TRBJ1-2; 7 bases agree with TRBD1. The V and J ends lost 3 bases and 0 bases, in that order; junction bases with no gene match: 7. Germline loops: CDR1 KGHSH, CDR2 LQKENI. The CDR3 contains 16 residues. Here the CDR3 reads CASSPNSQGANYGYTF. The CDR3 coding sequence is TGTGCCAGCTCACCTAATTCCCAGGGGGCTAACTATGGCTACACCTTC.

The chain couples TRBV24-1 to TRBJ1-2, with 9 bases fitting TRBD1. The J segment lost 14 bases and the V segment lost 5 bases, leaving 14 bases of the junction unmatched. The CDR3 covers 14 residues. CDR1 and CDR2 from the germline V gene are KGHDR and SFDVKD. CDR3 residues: CATSAGTGQIPWTF. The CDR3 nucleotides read TGTGCCACCAGTGCCGGGACAGGGCAAATCCCCTGGACCTTC.

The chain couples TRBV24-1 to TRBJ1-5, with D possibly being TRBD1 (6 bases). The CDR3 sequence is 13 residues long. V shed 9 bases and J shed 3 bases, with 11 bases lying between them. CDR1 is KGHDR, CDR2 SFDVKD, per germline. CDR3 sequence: CATSRDTNQPQHF. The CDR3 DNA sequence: TGTGCCACCTCTAGGGACACCAATCAGCCCCAGCATTTT.

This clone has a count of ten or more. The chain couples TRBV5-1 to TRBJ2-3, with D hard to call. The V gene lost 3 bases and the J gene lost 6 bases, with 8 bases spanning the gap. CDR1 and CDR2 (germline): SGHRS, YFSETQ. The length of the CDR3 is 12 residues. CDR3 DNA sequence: TGCGCCAGCAGCTCGGTGCTTGATACGCAGTATTTT. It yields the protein CASSSVLDTQYF.

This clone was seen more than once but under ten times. The CDR3 nucleotides read TGTGCCAGCAGTATACCCTCCCGAGGTGAAAAACTGTTTTTT. Encoded protein: CASSIPSRGEKLFF. This chain joins TRBV28 and TRBJ1-4; D gene unclear. CDR3 length: 14 amino acids. The germline CDR1 and CDR2 sequences are MDHEN and SYDVKM. The ends were cut back, 5 bases at V and 7 bases at J, with 14 bases in the middle. The complete variable domain, with remaining parts taken from reference TRBV28 and TRBJ1-4, reads DVKVTQSSRYLVKRTGEKVFLECVQDMDHENMFWYRQDPGLGLRLIYFSYDVKMKEKGDIPEGYSVSREKKERFSLILESASTNQTSMYLCASSIPSRGEKLFFGSGTQLSVL.

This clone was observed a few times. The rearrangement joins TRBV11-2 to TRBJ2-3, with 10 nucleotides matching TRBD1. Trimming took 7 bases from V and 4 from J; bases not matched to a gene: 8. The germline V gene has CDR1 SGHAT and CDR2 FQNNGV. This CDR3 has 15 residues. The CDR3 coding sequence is TGTGCCAGCACTCCCCGGGACAGGGGACCAGATACGCAGTATTTT. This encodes CASTPRDRGPDTQYF.

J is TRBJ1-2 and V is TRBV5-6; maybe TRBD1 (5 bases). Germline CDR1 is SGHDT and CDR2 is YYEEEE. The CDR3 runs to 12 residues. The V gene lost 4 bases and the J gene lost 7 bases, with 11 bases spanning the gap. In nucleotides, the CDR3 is TGTGCCAGCAGCGTCAGGGTGAGTGGCTACACCTTC. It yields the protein CASSVRVSGYTF.

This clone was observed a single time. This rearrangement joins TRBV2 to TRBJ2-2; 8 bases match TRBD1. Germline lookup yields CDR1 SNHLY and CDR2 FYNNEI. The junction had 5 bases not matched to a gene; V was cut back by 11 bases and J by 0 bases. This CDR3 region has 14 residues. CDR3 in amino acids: CAGTGQANTGELFF. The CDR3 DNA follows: TGTGCCGGGACAGGCCAAGCGAACACCGGGGAGCTGTTTTTT. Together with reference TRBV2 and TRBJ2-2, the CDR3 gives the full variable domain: EPEVTQTPSHQVTQMGQEVILRCVPISNHLYFYWYRQILGQKVEFLVSFYNNEISEKSEIFDDQFSVERPDGSNFTLKIRSTKLEDSAMYFCAGTGQANTGELFFGEGSRLTVL.

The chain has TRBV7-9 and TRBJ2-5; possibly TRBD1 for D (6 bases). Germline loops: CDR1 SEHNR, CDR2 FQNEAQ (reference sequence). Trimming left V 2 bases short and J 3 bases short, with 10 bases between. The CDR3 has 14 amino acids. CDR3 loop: CASSLQGFKETQYF. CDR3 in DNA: TGTGCCAGCAGCTTACAGGGGTTTAAAGAGACCCAGTACTTC.

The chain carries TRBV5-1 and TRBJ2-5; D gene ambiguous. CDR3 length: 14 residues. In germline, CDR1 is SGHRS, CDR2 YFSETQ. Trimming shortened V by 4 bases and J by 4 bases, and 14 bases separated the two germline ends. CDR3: CASSPQTPGETQYF. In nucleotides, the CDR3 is TGCGCCAGCAGCCCCCAGACGCCGGGAGAGACCCAGTACTTC.

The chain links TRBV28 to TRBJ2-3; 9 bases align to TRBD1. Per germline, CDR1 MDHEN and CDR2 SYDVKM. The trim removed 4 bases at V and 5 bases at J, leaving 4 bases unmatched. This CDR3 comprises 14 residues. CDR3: CASSYRGQGDTQYF. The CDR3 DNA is TGTGCCAGCAGTTACAGGGGGCAGGGAGATACGCAGTATTTT. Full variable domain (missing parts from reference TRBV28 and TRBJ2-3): DVKVTQSSRYLVKRTGEKVFLECVQDMDHENMFWYRQDPGLGLRLIYFSYDVKMKEKGDIPEGYSVSREKKERFSLILESASTNQTSMYLCASSYRGQGDTQYFGPGTRLTVL.

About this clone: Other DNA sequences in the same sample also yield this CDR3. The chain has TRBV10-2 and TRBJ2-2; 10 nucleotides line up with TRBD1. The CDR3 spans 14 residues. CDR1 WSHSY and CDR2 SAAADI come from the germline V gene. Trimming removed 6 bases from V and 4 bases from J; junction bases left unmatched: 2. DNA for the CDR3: TGCGCCAGCAGGGACAGGGGGAGCACCGGGGAGCTGTTTTTT. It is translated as CASRDRGSTGELFF.

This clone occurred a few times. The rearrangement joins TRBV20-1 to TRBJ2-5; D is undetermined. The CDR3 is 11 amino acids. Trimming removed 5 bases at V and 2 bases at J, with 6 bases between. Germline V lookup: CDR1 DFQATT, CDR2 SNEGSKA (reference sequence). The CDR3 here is CSAVVQETQYF. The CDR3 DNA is TGCAGTGCTGTCGTGCAAGAGACCCAGTACTTC.

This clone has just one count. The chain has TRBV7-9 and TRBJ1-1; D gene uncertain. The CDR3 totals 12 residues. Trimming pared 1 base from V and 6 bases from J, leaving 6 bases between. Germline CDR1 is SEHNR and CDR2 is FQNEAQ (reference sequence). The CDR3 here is CASSLGRSEAFF. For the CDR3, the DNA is TGTGCCAGCAGCTTAGGTAGATCTGAAGCTTTCTTT.